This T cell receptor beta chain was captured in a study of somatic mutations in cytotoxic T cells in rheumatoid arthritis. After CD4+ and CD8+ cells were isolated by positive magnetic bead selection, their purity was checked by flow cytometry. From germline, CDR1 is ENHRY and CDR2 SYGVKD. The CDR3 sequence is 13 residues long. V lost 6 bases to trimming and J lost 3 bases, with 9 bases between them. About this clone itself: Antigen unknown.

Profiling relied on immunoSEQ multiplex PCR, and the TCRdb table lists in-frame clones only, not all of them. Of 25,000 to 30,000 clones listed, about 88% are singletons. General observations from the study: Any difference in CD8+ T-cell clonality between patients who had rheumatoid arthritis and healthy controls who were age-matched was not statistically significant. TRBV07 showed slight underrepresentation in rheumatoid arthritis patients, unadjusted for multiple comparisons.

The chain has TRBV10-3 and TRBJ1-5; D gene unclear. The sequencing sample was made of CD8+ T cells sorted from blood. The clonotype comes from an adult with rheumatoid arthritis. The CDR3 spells CAISEGNNQPQHF. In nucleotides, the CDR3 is TGTGCCATCAGCGAAGGGAACAATCAGCCCCAGCATTTT.